Each of the 16 T cell receptor beta chains below was sequenced from the same sample in a study of blood T cells in healthy people across ages (dated by TCRdb to about 2015). Library method: 5' RACE. The run used an Illumina HiSeq 2500. A second roughly 7 to 12 cycle PCR used a sample-barcoded 5' primer and a J-beta primer mix. TCRdb's own reprocessing of the public reads used fastp at Q25 and MiXCR and kept productive beta chains. Identical CDR3 protein sequences are pooled into one entry, listed with their most common genes and DNA. Counted in this sample were 790,000 or so distinct CDR3 sequences; 35% to 60% of them appeared once. The ten largest account for roughly 20% of the sample. Specimen: blood. Receptors originate from a man older than 75 in good health.

The chain couples TRBV6-5 to TRBJ2-1; 7 nucleotides line up with TRBD2. From germline, CDR1 is MNHEY and CDR2 SVGAGI. The CDR3 is 20 residues long. J lost 7 bases, V lost 2 bases, and 23 bases had no gene match. CDR3 bases: TGTGCCAGCAGTTACGGCAGGTCATTTCGTACTAGCGTTGGAGGTAATGAGCAGTTCTTC. It yields the protein CASSYGRSFRTSVGGNEQFF.

Regarding this clonotype: It may be a read error: a sequence one base away is much more abundant. This rearrangement joins TRBV20-1 to TRBJ2-1, with 9 bases lining up with TRBD2. This CDR3 is built from 12 residues. CDR1 DFQATT and CDR2 SNEGSKA come from the germline V gene (reference sequence). The CDR3 region is CSGREGQNERFF. The DNA for the CDR3 is TGCAGTGGGCGGGAGGGCCAAAATGAGCGGTTCTTC.

The sample holds a few counts of this clonotype. The J gene is TRBJ1-6, the V gene TRBV25-1; D perhaps matches TRBD1 (5 bases). Trimming stripped 3 bases from V and 7 bases from J, with 16 bases between. The CDR3 loop spans 16 amino acids. CDR1 and CDR2 (germline): MGHDK, SYGVNS. DNA for the CDR3: TGTGCCAGCAGTGAGCAGGGCGATGGTGAGAATTCACCCCTCCACTTT. Encoded protein: CASSEQGDGENSPLHF.

This sequence joins TRBV20-1 and TRBJ2-3, with 9 positions matching TRBD1. Germline V gene data show CDR1 as DFQATT and CDR2 as SNEGSKA (reference sequence). The CDR3 spans 13 residues. The CDR3 sequence: CSGLDRGWDTQYF. For the CDR3, the DNA is TGCAGCGGCCTCGACAGGGGGTGGGATACGCAGTATTTT.

This clonotype was observed a handful of times. The chain carries TRBV5-1 and TRBJ2-2, with 12 positions matching TRBD2. After removal of 4 bases from V and 5 bases from J, the junction contained 6 bases not matched to a gene. The CDR3 consists of 16 residues. Germline CDR1 and CDR2: SGHRS and YFSETQ. The CDR3 protein is CASSPGTSGRTGELFF. The CDR3 nucleotides read TGCGCCAGCAGCCCGGGGACTAGCGGGCGAACCGGGGAGCTGTTTTTT.

The V gene is TRBV10-2, the J gene TRBJ2-5; no clear D gene. V lost 8 bases to trimming and J lost 8 bases, with 6 bases between them. Germline V gene lookup returns CDR1 WSHSY and CDR2 SAAADI. The CDR3 runs to 9 residues. The CDR3 reads CASARTQYF. In nucleotides, the CDR3 is TGCGCCAGCGCCAGAACCCAGTACTTC.

The sample holds a few counts of this clonotype. This chain connects TRBV7-9 to TRBJ2-7; D is tentatively TRBD1 or TRBD2 (6 bases each). This CDR3 spans 15 amino acids. V lost 2 bases and J lost 2, with 13 bases in between. CDR1 is SEHNR and CDR2 is FQNEAQ in the germline V gene (reference sequence). CDR3 nucleotides: TGTGCCAGCAGCTTAAAGGGGGGATACACCTACGAGCAGTACTTC. It yields the protein CASSLKGGYTYEQYF.

Turning to this clonotype: At one of its ends the junction is not consistent with the germline gene, which may arise from a read error. The chain is built from TRBV7-2 and TRBJ2-1; 9 bases match TRBD2. The CDR3 sequence is 15 residues long. CDR1 is SGHTA and CDR2 is FQGNSA in the germline V gene. CDR3 loop: CASSTGLAHYNERFF. CDR3 in DNA: TGTGCCAGCAGCACCGGACTAGCGCACTACAATGAGCGGTTCTTC.

The chain couples TRBV20-1 to TRBJ1-5; 10 nucleotides align to TRBD1. The V segment lost 7 bases and the J segment 3 bases; nucleotides outside the gene matches: 9. The CDR3 extends over 15 amino acids. Looked up from germline, CDR1 is DFQATT and CDR2 is SNEGSKA (reference sequence). CDR3 sequence reads: CSVRTGGGNNQPQHF. The CDR3 DNA reads TGCAGTGTCCGGACAGGGGGAGGTAACAATCAGCCCCAGCATTTT.

The chain combines TRBV7-3 with TRBJ2-2, with D hard to call. The CDR3 totals 14 residues. The V end lost 2 bases, the J end lost 5 bases, and 9 bases lay between the germline ends. Germline loops: CDR1 SGHTA, CDR2 FQGTGA. The CDR3 loop is CASSLQSGTGELFF. The CDR3 DNA follows: TGTGCCAGCAGCTTACAGTCCGGGACCGGGGAGCTGTTTTTT. Full variable domain (outside the CDR3, taken from reference TRBV7-3 and TRBJ2-2): GAGVSQTPSNKVTEKGKYVELRCDPISGHTALYWYRQSLGQGPEFLIYFQGTGAADDSGLPNDRFFAVRPEGSVSTLKIQRTERGDSAVYLCASSLQSGTGELFFGEGSRLTVL.

The chain carries TRBV12-3 or TRBV12-4 and TRBJ2-1, with D uncertain. The CDR3 totals 14 residues. Trimming pared 7 bases from V and 0 bases from J, leaving 10 bases between. CDR3 loop: CASTTDNSYNEQFF. DNA for the CDR3: TGTGCCAGCACGACTGATAACTCCTACAATGAGCAGTTCTTC.

Details on this clonotype: One end of the junction fails to match germline, which may point to a read error. The genes are TRBV6-5 and TRBJ2-3, with D perhaps matching TRBD1 (6 bases). Germline lookup yields CDR1 MNHEY and CDR2 SVGAGI. The CDR3 extends over 15 amino acids. As DNA, the CDR3 is TGTGCCAGCAGTTACTCTACAGGGCAACCAGATACGCGGTATTTT. Its translation is CASSYSTGQPDTRYF.

The chain employs TRBV29-1 and TRBJ2-7; D gene uncertain. This CDR3 contains 12 residues. Germline CDR1 is SQVTM and CDR2 is ANQGSEA. Trimming removed 0 bases at V and 2 bases at J, with 5 bases between. CDR3: CSVEEAPYEQYF. CDR3 DNA: TGCAGCGTTGAAGAAGCCCCCTACGAGCAGTACTTC.

This clonotype was counted a few times. The chain combines TRBV12-3 or TRBV12-4 with TRBJ1-2; D remains unclear. The CDR3 runs to 13 residues. Deletions cut 5 bases from V and 5 bases from J, with 12 bases between. The CDR3 is CASSLPGLYGYTF. For the CDR3, the DNA is TGTGCCAGCAGTCTCCCGGGGTTGTATGGCTACACCTTC.

V gene TRBV7-9 combines with J gene TRBJ2-1; 7 bases line up with TRBD2. Germline V gives CDR1 SEHNR, CDR2 FQNEAQ (reference sequence). V trimming: 7 bases; J trimming: 3 bases; junction bases outside the gene matches: 9. The CDR3 is 15 amino acids. The CDR3 spells CASTLKGGNYNEQFF. The CDR3, as DNA: TGTGCCAGCACCCTCAAGGGAGGGAACTACAATGAGCAGTTCTTC. Variable domain in full (rest from reference TRBV7-9 and TRBJ2-1): DTGVSQNPRHKITKRGQNVTFRCDPISEHNRLYWYRQTLGQGPEFLTYFQNEAQLEKSRLLSDRFSAERPKGSFSTLEIQRTEQGDSAMYLCASTLKGGNYNEQFFGPGTRLTVL.

V and J are TRBV20-1 and TRBJ2-7, with 13 bases that match TRBD2. J gave up 7 bases and V 0 bases, and 9 bases lay outside the gene matches. Germline CDR1 is DFQATT and CDR2 is SNEGSKA (reference sequence). The CDR3 sequence is 16 residues long. For the CDR3, the DNA is TGCAGTGCTAGAGATCTGTCGACTAGCGGGAGGAATGAGCAGTACTTC. Its protein is CSARDLSTSGRNEQYF.